One sample yielded the 8 T cell receptor beta chains listed below, sequenced in a study of blood T cell repertoires in COVID-19. The method was immunoSEQ multiplex PCR; TCRdb's version includes in-frame clones alone and lacks a portion of them. The sample contains some 700,000 clones, more than 80% of which appear only once. Sequencing used peripheral blood. The source of these receptors is a woman between 18 and 30 years old with acute or convalescent COVID-19.

This chain links TRBV20-1 with TRBJ2-3; D is unresolved. Germline V gene sequence: CDR1 DFQATT, CDR2 SNEGSKA (reference sequence). There are 14 residues in the CDR3. The V end was cut by 3 bases, the J end by 0 bases, with 10 bases between. Here the CDR3 DNA reads TGCAGTGCTAGTAAGGCAGGTAGCACAGATACGCAGTATTTT. Its protein product is CSASKAGSTDTQYF.

The CDR3 DNA is TGTGCCAGCAGCCAATTAAGACTCCTACACGACACCGGGGAGCTGTTTTTT. Translating it yields CASSQLRLLHDTGELFF. The rearrangement joins TRBV3-1 (or the pseudogene TRBV3-2) to TRBJ2-2; D unclear. V shed 2 bases and J shed 3 bases, with 16 bases lying between them. Per the germline V gene, CDR1 is LGHDT and CDR2 is YNNKEL (reference sequence). The CDR3 loop spans 17 amino acids.

The V call is TRBV6-1, the J call TRBJ2-7; 9 bases match TRBD2. V lost 2 bases, J lost 7 bases, and 12 bases stayed unmatched. CDR3 size: 16 residues. Germline V gives CDR1 MNHNS, CDR2 SASEGT. The CDR3, as DNA: TGTGCCAGCAGTGAAATTTCTGGCGGGGGGGCTGGGGAGCAGTACTTC. Residues: CASSEISGGGAGEQYF.

The rearrangement uses TRBV5-4 and TRBJ2-7; D possibly corresponds to TRBD1 (5 bases). CDR1 and CDR2 from the germline V gene are SGHNT and YYREEE (reference sequence). The CDR3 is 12 amino acids. V was pared by 3 bases and J by 4 bases, with 8 bases between. CDR3 DNA sequence: TGTGCCAGCAGCTCAGACAGTTACGAGCAGTACTTC. It translates to CASSSDSYEQYF.

This clone was seen once. The chain combines TRBV7-9 with TRBJ1-2; TRBD1 is a possible D gene (5 bases). Germline V CDR1 and CDR2: SEHNR, FQNEAQ (reference sequence). The CDR3 sequence is 15 residues long. Trimming pared 1 base from V and 1 base from J, leaving 10 bases between. DNA of the CDR3: TGTGCCAGCAGCTTAGGTCCGGGGGATAACTATGGCTACACCTTC. It specifies CASSLGPGDNYGYTF.

V is TRBV6-1 and J is TRBJ2-1; maybe TRBD1 (6 bases). Germline lookup yields CDR1 MNHNS and CDR2 SASEGT. Trimming removed 2 bases at V and 8 bases at J, with 16 bases between. This CDR3 region has 15 residues. In nucleotides, the CDR3 is TGTGCCAGCAGTGAACAAGGGCTGGGGGCCGATGAGCAGTTCTTC. It is translated as CASSEQGLGADEQFF.

The V gene is TRBV6-4, the J gene TRBJ1-3, with D possibly TRBD1 on 5 matching bases. V was trimmed by 5 bases and J by 9 bases, leaving 14 bases between them. The CDR3 length is 13 residues. Germline CDR1 reads MRHNA; CDR2 reads SNTAGT. CDR3 bases: TGTGCCAGCAGTTATCGGGAGCAGGGCACCATATATTTT. Amino acid sequence: CASSYREQGTIYF.

V gene TRBV3-1 (or the pseudogene TRBV3-2) combines with J gene TRBJ1-1; D uncertain. V lost 0 bases to trimming and J lost 2 bases, with 7 bases between them. This CDR3 has 14 residues. Germline CDR1 and CDR2: LGHDT and YNNKEL (reference sequence). CDR3 in DNA: TGTGCCAGCAGCCAAGATCGTGGCAACACTGAAGCTTTCTTT. Residues: CASSQDRGNTEAFF.